The 24 T cell receptor beta chains given below trace back to one sample, sequenced in a study of cytomegalovirus exposure and HLA in healthy donors. The PCR made use of 60 Vbeta and 13 Jbeta primers. The data were produced by immunoSEQ multiplex PCR, yet TCRdb's version contains in-frame clones alone and is incomplete. The table has about 100,000 clones, about 76% seen once; the top ten hold around 7%. Sequenced: PBMCs. The receptors derive from a man aged 35-49 years in good health and CMV-seropositive.

This chain links TRBV9 with TRBJ1-4, with D possibly matching TRBD1 (6 bases). Germline-derived CDR1 and CDR2 are SGDLS and YYNGEE. Between the trimmed V and J ends, which lost 0 bases and 0 bases, there was a span of 6 bases. This CDR3 contains 15 residues. The CDR3 DNA is TGTGCCAGCAGCGTAGGGACAGCAACTAATGAAAAACTGTTTTTT. The encoded protein is CASSVGTATNEKLFF.

This clone appeared once. The V call is TRBV7-9, the J call TRBJ2-1, with unresolved D. The V end was cut by 6 bases, the J end by 4 bases, with 10 bases between. This CDR3 has 13 residues. Germline assignment: CDR1 SEHNR and CDR2 FQNEAQ (reference sequence). CDR3 coding DNA: TGTGCCAGCAGTTTTGGGCCGTACAATGAGCAGTTCTTC. This gives the protein CASSFGPYNEQFF.

In its sample, this clone was seen a few times. This chain connects TRBV29-1 to TRBJ2-1; 10 nucleotides match TRBD1. Germline CDR1 reads SQVTM; CDR2 reads ANQGSEA. The ends lost 4 bases at V and 1 base at J; junction bases unmatched: 4. The length of the CDR3 is 15 residues. In DNA, the CDR3 is TGCAGCGTTGGAAGGGACAGGGGATCCTACAATGAGCAGTTCTTC. Translation gives CSVGRDRGSYNEQFF.

This chain connects TRBV18 to TRBJ2-2, with D perhaps matching TRBD1 (6 bases). In germline, CDR1 is KGHSH, CDR2 LQKENI. This CDR3 is 16 amino acids long. V was clipped by 3 bases and J by 1 base, with 12 bases between them. The CDR3 DNA reads TGTGCCAGCTCACCCGAGCAACAGGGGAACACCGGGGAGCTGTTTTTT. Its protein is CASSPEQQGNTGELFF.

V and J are TRBV2 and TRBJ2-5; possible D gene TRBD2, 5 bases. CDR1 SNHLY and CDR2 FYNNEI come from the germline V gene. This CDR3 is 14 amino acids long. Trimming took 4 bases from V and 3 from J, leaving 12 bases between them. CDR3 protein: CASSVDGSKETQYF. The CDR3 coding sequence is TGTGCCAGCAGTGTGGATGGGAGTAAAGAGACCCAGTACTTC.

The CDR3 region is CASSSTSGTSYEQYF. The CDR3, as DNA: TGTGCCAGCAGCTCCACTAGCGGGACTTCCTACGAGCAGTACTTC. The chain links TRBV7-2 to TRBJ2-7, with 10 bases matching TRBD2. Germline lookup yields CDR1 SGHTA and CDR2 FQGNSA. The CDR3 spans 15 residues. V shed 4 bases and J 1 base; nucleotides not matched to a gene: 4. Full variable domain (missing parts from reference TRBV7-2 and TRBJ2-7): GAGVSQSPSNKVTEKGKDVELRCDPISGHTALYWYRQSLGQGLEFLIYFQGNSAPDKSGLPSDRFSAERTGGSVSTLTIQRTQQEDSAVYLCASSSTSGTSYEQYFGPGTRLTVT.

The chain combines TRBV7-6 with TRBJ2-5, with 9 bases that match TRBD2. The germline gives CDR1 SGHVS, CDR2 FNYEAQ. With V trimmed by 1 base and J by 0 bases, 3 bases remained unmatched. The CDR3 loop spans 16 amino acids. The CDR3 region is CASSLVSGGNQETQYF. The CDR3 coding sequence is TGTGCCAGCAGCTTAGTTAGCGGGGGCAACCAAGAGACCCAGTACTTC.

J is TRBJ1-4 and V is TRBV5-5; maybe TRBD1 (6 bases). CDR3 length equals 14 residues. Trimming removed 0 bases at V and 4 bases at J, with 7 bases between. Germline CDR1 reads SGHKS; CDR2 reads YYEKEE (reference sequence). The CDR3 coding sequence is TGTGCCAGCAGCTTGGGGACAGTTAATGAAAAACTGTTTTTT. Protein: CASSLGTVNEKLFF.

The CDR3 sequence is CASSDQGAYTIYF. The CDR3 region has the DNA TGCGCCAGCAGTGACCAGGGGGCTTACACCATATATTTT. V usage is TRBV10-2 and J usage is TRBJ1-3, with 8 positions matching TRBD1. This CDR3 region has 13 residues. The germline V gene encodes CDR1 WSHSY and CDR2 SAAADI. With 3 bases clipped from V and 8 bases from J, the junction kept 3 bases outside the gene matches.

The chain recombines TRBV5-1 with TRBJ2-7; no firm D call. Germline V gene lookup returns CDR1 SGHRS and CDR2 YFSETQ. The ends were cut back, 0 bases at V and 2 bases at J, with 6 bases in the middle. The CDR3 totals 13 residues. CDR3 nucleotides: TGCGCCAGCAGCTTGGCGTCTCCCTACGAGCAGTACTTC. This translates into CASSLASPYEQYF.

This chain links TRBV4-2 with TRBJ2-1, with 8 positions matching TRBD2. V shed 4 bases and J 7 bases; nucleotides not matched to a gene: 6. Germline lookup yields CDR1 LGHNA and CDR2 YNFKEQ. The CDR3 is made up of 14 amino acids. CDR3 residues: CASSPREGRNEQFF. The CDR3 bases are TGTGCCAGCAGCCCCCGGGAGGGAAGGAATGAGCAGTTCTTC.

Written as DNA, the CDR3 is TGTGCCAGCAGCACCGCACACAATCAGCCCCAGCATTTT. Translated, it gives CASSTAHNQPQHF. The chain carries TRBV5-8 and TRBJ1-5; D is unclear. Per the germline V gene, CDR1 is SGHTS and CDR2 is YDEGEE. The CDR3 has 13 amino acids. Trimming shortened V by 4 bases and J by 3 bases, and 8 bases separated the two germline ends.

The gene calls are TRBV9 and TRBJ1-2; a weak D match, TRBD1 (6 bases). This CDR3 comprises 14 residues. The germline gives CDR1 SGDLS, CDR2 YYNGEE. Deletions cut 2 bases from V and 4 bases from J, with 12 bases between. The CDR3: CASSVEGGIYGYTF. The CDR3 DNA is TGTGCCAGCAGCGTCGAAGGGGGTATCTATGGCTACACCTTC.

The chain has TRBV29-1 and TRBJ2-5; TRBD1 is a possible D gene (6 bases). The CDR3 has 12 amino acids. V was clipped by 3 bases and J by 2 bases, with 7 bases between them. Germline loops: CDR1 SQVTM, CDR2 ANQGSEA. CDR3 loop: CSVEDSQETQYF. As DNA, the CDR3 is TGCAGCGTTGAGGACAGTCAAGAGACCCAGTACTTC.

The chain has TRBV27 and TRBJ1-1, with 7 bases matching TRBD1. V lost 0 bases to trimming and J lost 1 base; unmatched junction nucleotides: 2. The CDR3 runs to 15 residues. Germline CDR1 MNHEY, CDR2 SMNVEV (reference sequence). The CDR3 reads CASSLSGQPNTEAFF. CDR3 nucleotides: TGTGCCAGCAGTTTATCGGGACAGCCGAACACTGAAGCTTTCTTT.

By share of the sample, this clone is large. The rearrangement links TRBV10-3 to TRBJ2-1, with 7 positions matching TRBD1. The CDR3 covers 13 residues. CDR1 and CDR2 (germline): ENHRY, SYGVKD. Losses at the gene ends were 6 bases for V and 5 bases for J; bases not matched to a gene: 4. The CDR3 DNA reads as TGTGCCATCAGGACAGGGACGGACAATGAGCAGTTCTTC. This codes for CAIRTGTDNEQFF.

This clone came up a few times. CDR3 in DNA: TGTGCCAGCACTCCCAGGGAAGGGGACACCGGGGAGCTGTTTTTT. Translation gives CASTPREGDTGELFF. The chain uses TRBV11-2 and TRBJ2-2, with D possibly TRBD1 on 5 matching bases. From germline, CDR1 is SGHAT and CDR2 FQNNGV. V shed 7 bases and J shed 3 bases, with 15 bases lying between them. The CDR3 consists of 15 residues.

By frequency in the sample, this clone is large. The chain joins TRBV10-2 to TRBJ2-2; no firm D call. Trimming took 4 bases from V and 0 from J, leaving 9 bases between them. The CDR3 loop spans 15 amino acids. Germline assignment: CDR1 WSHSY and CDR2 SAAADI. The CDR3 region has the DNA TGCGCCAGCAGTGTAGTAGATCCGAACACCGGGGAGCTGTTTTTT. Protein product: CASSVVDPNTGELFF.

The chain uses TRBV19 and TRBJ2-3; TRBD2 might be the D (6 bases). Trimming stripped 5 bases from V and 5 bases from J, with 23 bases between. The CDR3 contains 17 residues. Per the germline V gene, CDR1 is LNHDA and CDR2 is SQIVND (reference sequence). Here the CDR3 DNA reads TGTGCCAGTAGTGTAGGGAGGTTGGCCGCAAACGGAGATACGCAGTATTTT. As protein: CASSVGRLAANGDTQYF.

In this sample, this clone turned up once. This chain uses TRBV5-4 with TRBJ1-2; D might be TRBD1 (5 bases). Germline CDR1 SGHNT, CDR2 YYREEE (reference sequence). The CDR3 totals 15 residues. Trimming pared 3 bases from V and 0 bases from J, leaving 12 bases between. DNA for the CDR3: TGTGCCAGCAGCTCGGGACTCCCTACTAACTATGGCTACACCTTC. Residues: CASSSGLPTNYGYTF.

The CDR3 sequence is CASSWGTGGNEKLFF. The CDR3 nucleotides read TGTGCCAGCAGTTGGGGGACAGGCGGTAATGAAAAACTGTTTTTT. The chain is built from TRBV6-5 and TRBJ1-4, with TRBD1 identical over 8 bases. CDR3 size: 15 residues. In germline, CDR1 is MNHEY, CDR2 SVGAGI. The V gene end was trimmed by 4 bases and the J gene end by 4 bases; junction bases not matched to a gene: 5.

The rearrangement uses TRBV27 and TRBJ1-1; D not resolved. Germline V CDR1 and CDR2: MNHEY, SMNVEV (reference sequence). Deletions cut 6 bases from V and 7 bases from J, with 15 bases between. This CDR3 is built from 13 residues. The CDR3 loop is CASRYTGGLEAFF. In DNA, the CDR3 is TGTGCCAGCAGATATACTGGTGGGCTTGAAGCTTTCTTT.

The rearrangement uses TRBV9 and TRBJ2-7; TRBD2 aligns across 8 bases. This CDR3 region has 15 residues. Germline loops: CDR1 SGDLS, CDR2 YYNGEE. The junction had 12 bases not matched to a gene; V was cut back by 4 bases and J by 6 bases. CDR3 nucleotide sequence: TGTGCCAGCAGCCGGGGGGGTGGGGGAATTGTCGAGCAGTACTTC. This sequence encodes CASSRGGGGIVEQYF.

This clone was detected only once. V and J are TRBV4-1 and TRBJ1-2; D is uncertain. This CDR3 spans 15 amino acids. The germline V gene encodes CDR1 MGHRA and CDR2 YSYEKL. V was cut by 0 bases and J by 0 bases, with 8 bases left in between. In DNA form, the CDR3 reads TGCGCCAGCAGCCAAGATAGCAGTACTAACTATGGCTACACCTTC. Amino acids: CASSQDSSTNYGYTF.